Reported below is one TCR beta chain. Trimming cost V 11 bases and J 1 base; bases outside gene matches: 15. The germline gives CDR1 ENHRY, CDR2 SYGVKD. The CDR3 extends over 16 amino acids. Donors of Cohort 3 who recovered were those that had two negative PCRs, clearance, or symptom resolution. The data were taken from a study of blood T cell repertoires in COVID-19. In the authors' workflow: The assay estimated nucleated cells by amplifying reference gene primers. Clones were sequenced by immunoSEQ multiplex PCR, and TCRdb holds only the in-frame ones, with some missing. Clone size and V and J calls were adopted from that table, with D and trimming inferred from the DNA. The top ten hold roughly 0.66% of the sample, which has around 470,000 clones, roughly 91% seen once.

The V gene is TRBV10-3, the J gene TRBJ2-3; the match to TRBD2 covers 7 bases. The sequence came from a man between 18 and 29 years old who had recovered from COVID-19. The sample consisted of PBMCs or T cells enriched from blood (not recorded which). The CDR3 here is CASTMGPAGGTDTQYF. The CDR3 DNA reads as TGTGCCTCAACGATGGGCCCTGCGGGGGGCACAGATACGCAGTATTTT.